The clone carrying this TCR beta chain came up a few times. What it binds is unknown. This sample is part of a study of cytomegalovirus exposure and HLA in healthy donors. The CDR3 has 14 amino acids. Germline V lookup: CDR1 LNHNV, CDR2 YYDKDF (reference sequence). V was trimmed by 6 bases and J by 7 bases, leaving 16 bases between them. Researchers ran the PCR with 60 Vbeta and 13 Jbeta primers. Clones were sequenced by immunoSEQ multiplex PCR, and TCRdb holds only the in-frame ones, with some missing. The sample contains some 100,000 clones, around three quarters of which appear only once. Study-wide findings and caveats: Cytomegalovirus association was assigned to approximately 160 TCR beta chains. Most TCR sequences were rare, but some public TCRs occurred in many donors. The majority of CMV-associated TCR beta chains were reported as apparently HLA-restricted in a later analysis. Some V segments, TRBV6-2 and TRBV6-3 among them, were indistinguishable and were therefore excluded.

The clonotype was recovered from a female donor in good health and CMV-seropositive. Sequencing input: PBMCs. This chain uses TRBV15 with TRBJ1-5; perhaps TRBD1 as D (5 bases). CDR3 protein: CATRVGVEGQPQHF. The CDR3 DNA sequence: TGTGCCACCAGGGTAGGGGTGGAGGGACAGCCCCAGCATTTT.